The present T cell receptor (beta chain) was sequenced within a study of control samples from healthy donors and cancer patients. This clone was observed once. Profiling relied on immunoSEQ multiplex PCR, and the TCRdb table lists in-frame clones only, not all of them. The table lists some 170,000 clones, 96% of them singletons. The CDR3 runs to 16 residues. Trimming removed 0 bases from V and 4 bases from J, with 15 bases in between. CDR1 and CDR2 from the germline V gene are SGHAT and FQNNGV. Sequencing was done on a sample of blood. The sequence came from a young woman in good health. V usage is TRBV11-2 and J usage is TRBJ1-1, with D possibly matching TRBD1 (6 bases). The CDR3 DNA sequence: TGTGCCAGCAGCTTAGATCAGCTAGGGGGTGCCACTGAAGCTTTCTTT. Its protein is CASSLDQLGGATEAFF.